This T cell receptor (beta chain) was observed in a study of technical replicates of blood from a few donors. Assay: immunoSEQ multiplex PCR; the TCRdb copy retains only in-frame clones and omits some. The table has around 100,000 clones, around 93% seen once. The specimen was T cells isolated from PBMCs. The sequence was collected from a human donor in good health.

This chain's CDR3 is CASSEDWSSYNEQFF. The CDR3 DNA follows: TGTGCCAGCAGTGAAGACTGGAGCTCCTACAATGAGCAGTTCTTC. The chain carries TRBV6-1 and TRBJ2-1; D ambiguous. Germline loops: CDR1 MNHNS, CDR2 SASEGT. The CDR3 is 15 amino acids. Trimming cost V 1 base and J 0 bases, with 7 bases left between them.